This TCR beta chain derives from a study of blood T cells in healthy people across ages. CDR3 length: 16 residues. V lost 1 base to trimming and J lost 1 base, with 11 bases between them. CDR1 and CDR2 (germline): SGHDT, YYEEEE. At least ten counts were recorded for this clonotype. With a J-beta primer mix and a sample-barcoded 5' primer, a second PCR ran about 7 to 12 cycles. Each of the cDNA molecules was tagged by a template-switch adaptor with 12 random nucleotides. TCRdb fed the 5' RACE reads into MiXCR, producing one record per CDR3 protein. Of 700,000 or so distinct CDR3 sequences in the sample, less than 45% are singletons; the top ten hold 25% to 30%.

The clonotype originates from a man older than 75 in good health. Sequenced material: blood. The genes are TRBV5-6 and TRBJ2-2, with D maybe TRBD1 (6 bases). The CDR3 bases are TGTGCCAGCAGCTTGAGGGGGACGGGGAACACCGGGGAGCTGTTTTTT. It yields the protein CASSLRGTGNTGELFF.